This T cell receptor (beta chain) was captured by sequencing in a study of blood T cells in healthy people across ages. This CDR3 comprises 16 residues. Germline V gene lookup returns CDR1 SSHAT and CDR2 FNYEAQ (reference sequence). This clonotype has ten or more counts. An end of the junction does not agree with germline; a read error may underlie this. It was with a sample-barcoded 5' primer and a J-beta primer mix that a second PCR of about 6 to 12 cycles was run. MiXCR was run by TCRdb on the 5' RACE reads, yielding one entry per CDR3 protein. The sample has about 930,000 distinct CDR3 sequences, roughly 29% seen once. In addition, the sample was reused for a study of T cells of mothers and their children.

The rearrangement uses TRBV7-7 and TRBJ2-1, with TRBD2 identical over 9 bases. The sequence was obtained from a woman in her forties in good health. The specimen was blood. The CDR3 spells CASTNLAGAPRTEQFF. DNA of the CDR3: TGTGCTAGCACCAACTTAGCGGGGGCCCCAAGGACTGAGCAGTTCTTC.